These 12 T cell receptor beta chains share one sample of origin, sequenced in a study of early T cells in non-severe SARS-CoV-2 infection. TCRdb fed the 5' RACE reads into MiXCR, producing one record per CDR3 protein. The sample lists around 99,000 distinct CDR3 sequences; 11% were seen once. The material sequenced was whole blood. These receptors all come from an adult who was a healthcare worker with PCR-confirmed SARS-CoV-2 infection or an uninfected control (not recorded which).

J is TRBJ1-4 and V is TRBV12-3 or TRBV12-4; D might be TRBD1 (5 bases). Trimming shortened V by 6 bases and J by 8 bases, and 10 bases separated the two germline ends. This CDR3 is built from 12 residues. CDR3 sequence: CASSSRGEKLFF. In nucleotides, the CDR3 is TGTGCCAGCAGCTCCCGGGGGGAAAAACTGTTTTTT.

The CDR3 DNA is TGTGCCAGCAGCTCCTATGTGACGGAGCCCCAGCATTTT. This sequence encodes CASSSYVTEPQHF. This rearrangement joins TRBV28 to TRBJ1-5, with D hard to call. Per the germline V gene, CDR1 is MDHEN and CDR2 is SYDVKM. Deletions cut 6 bases from V and 8 bases from J, with 14 bases between. The CDR3 totals 13 residues.

This clonotype was recorded many times. V usage is TRBV7-9 and J usage is TRBJ2-7; TRBD2 is a possible D gene (5 bases). V was trimmed by 1 base and J by 4 bases, leaving 23 bases between them. Germline V gene data show CDR1 as SEHNR and CDR2 as FQNEAQ (reference sequence). The CDR3 is 18 amino acids. CDR3 amino acids: CASSLVEAEALGFYEQYF. In DNA, the CDR3 is TGTGCCAGCAGCTTAGTCGAAGCGGAGGCCTTAGGTTTTTACGAGCAGTACTTC.

This clonotype came up many times. This chain links TRBV12-3 or TRBV12-4 with TRBJ2-3, with D perhaps being TRBD1 or TRBD2 (5 bases each). The V gene lost 6 bases and the J gene lost 5 bases, with 15 bases spanning the gap. CDR3 length: 14 amino acids. The CDR3 DNA sequence: TGTGCCAGCAGCCTTTTTGGGGGTAGAGATACGCAGTATTTT. Amino acids: CASSLFGGRDTQYF.

J is TRBJ2-4 and V is TRBV15; D is uncertain. Germline lookup yields CDR1 LNHNV and CDR2 YYDKDF (reference sequence). V was trimmed by 5 bases and J by 8 bases, leaving 19 bases between them. The CDR3 loop spans 15 amino acids. Written as DNA, the CDR3 is TGTGCCACCAGCCCAGACCCCCGGTCGGTAGACATTCAGTACTTC. Protein sequence: CATSPDPRSVDIQYF.

This clonotype occurred once. The junction departs from germline at one end; a sequencing error may be responsible. CDR3 in amino acids: CARSLLQGGETQYF. In DNA, the CDR3 is TGTGCCCGCAGCTTGCTCCAGGGGGGAGAGACCCAGTACTTC. The chain combines TRBV5-4 with TRBJ2-5; D perhaps matches TRBD1 (7 bases). The CDR3 is made up of 14 amino acids. Germline values: CDR1 SGHNT, CDR2 YYREEE (reference sequence).

This clonotype was picked up many times. The chain carries TRBV20-1 and TRBJ2-1; D unresolved. This CDR3 has 11 amino acids. Between the trimmed V and J ends, which lost 2 bases and 8 bases, there was a span of 7 bases. Per germline, CDR1 DFQATT and CDR2 SNEGSKA (reference sequence). The DNA for the CDR3 is TGCAGTGCTAGATCCGGCCATGAGCAGTTCTTC. This translates into CSARSGHEQFF.

Note on this clonotype: The junction departs from the called germline gene at one end, perhaps through a read error. The DNA for the CDR3 is TGTGTCTGGAGTCAAGGACAGGTCCCATTCAATGAGCAGTTCTTC. This encodes CVWSQGQVPFNEQFF. The chain is built from TRBV30 and TRBJ2-1, with TRBD1 identical over 7 bases. The V gene's germline CDR1 is GTSNPN and CDR2 SVGIG (reference sequence). CDR3 size: 15 residues.

This clonotype has a count of ten or more. The CDR3 sequence is CASSQGTTYEQYF. The CDR3, as DNA: TGCGCCAGCAGCCAGGGGACCACCTACGAGCAGTACTTC. This chain uses TRBV4-1 with TRBJ2-7, with D possibly being TRBD1 or TRBD2 (5 bases each). The CDR3 contains 13 residues. V gave up 3 bases and J gave up 2 bases, with 8 bases separating them. In germline, CDR1 is MGHRA, CDR2 YSYEKL.

This clonotype has only a few counts. The chain uses TRBV10-3 and TRBJ2-7, with TRBD1 matching over 7 bases. CDR3 length equals 15 residues. Germline V gene data show CDR1 as ENHRY and CDR2 as SYGVKD. Losses at the gene ends were 0 bases for V and 3 bases for J; bases not matched to a gene: 5. The CDR3: CAISESLDRSYEQYF. CDR3 DNA sequence: TGTGCCATCAGTGAGTCTTTGGACAGGAGCTACGAGCAGTACTTC.

The chain uses TRBV10-3 and TRBJ1-2, with a tentative D call TRBD1 (5 bases). Germline V gene sequence: CDR1 ENHRY, CDR2 SYGVKD. Trimming cost V 10 bases and J 2 bases, with 11 bases left between them. The CDR3 runs 12 residues. The CDR3 loop is CATRVGNYGYTF. The CDR3 nucleotides read TGTGCCACCAGGGTCGGCAACTATGGCTACACCTTC.

This clonotype occurred many times. The chain joins TRBV5-1 to TRBJ2-2; 7 bases align to TRBD1. This CDR3 is 14 amino acids long. J gave up 7 bases and V 0 bases, and 3 bases lay outside the gene matches. The germline V gene has CDR1 SGHRS and CDR2 YFSETQ. CDR3 loop: CASSLGQGYGELFF. The CDR3 region has the DNA TGCGCCAGCAGCTTGGGACAGGGATACGGGGAGCTGTTTTTT.